Below, 6 T cell receptor beta chains from the same sample are listed, as sequenced in a study of T cell responses to AZD1222 COVID-19 vaccine. The table came from immunoSEQ multiplex PCR; TCRdb's copy has only in-frame clones and leaves some out. The sample has 120,000 or so clones, about 92% seen once. The sample in question was peripheral blood, obtained on day 0 of AZD1222 vaccination. The receptors were gathered from an adult in good health.

The J gene is TRBJ2-7, the V gene TRBV10-3; 9 bases line up with TRBD1. Germline trimming cut 3 bases from V and 1 base from J; bases unmatched to any gene: 7. CDR3 length equals 16 residues. Per the germline V gene, CDR1 is ENHRY and CDR2 is SYGVKD. The CDR3 bases are TGTGCCATCAGTGACCCTGGGACAGGGTCTTCCTACGAGCAGTACTTC. Protein sequence: CAISDPGTGSSYEQYF.

This rearrangement joins TRBV19 to TRBJ1-5; D is ambiguous. This CDR3 is built from 13 residues. V lost 7 bases and J 5 bases, leaving 12 bases between the germline ends. The germline CDR1 and CDR2 sequences are LNHDA and SQIVND (reference sequence). The CDR3 DNA follows: TGTGCCAGTACCTCCTACCTTTATCAGCCCCAGCATTTT. This encodes CASTSYLYQPQHF.

This chain links TRBV2 with TRBJ2-1; 11 bases map to TRBD2. Germline V gives CDR1 SNHLY, CDR2 FYNNEI. J was trimmed by 6 bases and V by 5 bases; bases with no gene match: 9. The CDR3 is 16 residues long. The chain's CDR3 is CASSSLAGGPVNEQFF. The CDR3 coding sequence is TGTGCCAGCAGTTCCTTAGCGGGAGGGCCGGTCAATGAGCAGTTCTTC.

This clone has a handful of counts. The chain joins TRBV19 to TRBJ1-1; 7 bases map to TRBD1. CDR3 length: 14 amino acids. Germline assignment: CDR1 LNHDA and CDR2 SQIVND (reference sequence). V trimming: 3 bases; J trimming: 3 bases; junction bases outside the gene matches: 4. The CDR3 loop reads CASSILGQYTEAFF. The DNA for the CDR3 is TGTGCCAGTAGTATTCTGGGACAGTACACTGAAGCTTTCTTT.

V is TRBV27 and J is TRBJ2-1; perhaps TRBD2 as D (5 bases). The CDR3 runs to 18 residues. The V end was cut by 5 bases, the J end by 0 bases, with 20 bases between. Germline-derived CDR1 and CDR2 are MNHEY and SMNVEV (reference sequence). DNA of the CDR3: TGTGCCAGCAGTCCACCTTTTGGTCGGGAAGGCTCCTACAATGAGCAGTTCTTC. Its translation: CASSPPFGREGSYNEQFF.

The rearrangement joins TRBV18 to TRBJ1-5, with D possibly TRBD1 on 6 matching bases. Germline V gene lookup returns CDR1 KGHSH and CDR2 LQKENI. Trimming took off 3 bases at V and 7 bases at J, with 10 bases between the two ends. The CDR3 is made up of 13 amino acids. This CDR3 is CASSPFGGQPQHF. CDR3 DNA: TGTGCCAGCTCACCGTTCGGGGGCCAGCCCCAGCATTTT.